This entry lists 27 T cell receptor beta chains sequenced from one sample in a study of control samples from healthy donors and cancer patients (dated by TCRdb to about 2020). Libraries were constructed by the immunoSEQ multiplex PCR assay. TCRdb obtained this table from immuneACCESS and retained in-frame rearrangements with V and J assigned. These tables miss some clones; where compared with another copy, unresolved V genes account for less than half of the shortfall, and the remainder is unexplained. This sample is represented by about 74,000 clones; 88% of them were singletons. In total, the top ten clones hold around 5.7% of the sample. Material: blood. All receptors come from a woman aged 45-65 years in good health.

V is TRBV29-1 and J is TRBJ1-5; D uncertain. Looked up from germline, CDR1 is SQVTM and CDR2 is ANQGSEA. Trimming removed 7 bases at V and 2 bases at J, with 18 bases between. This CDR3 is built from 15 residues. The CDR3 DNA reads as TGCAGCGCCGCGGACGGACTGATCGGCAATCAGCCCCAGCATTTT. This gives the protein CSAADGLIGNQPQHF.

The chain uses TRBV7-2 and TRBJ1-2; D call uncertain. The CDR3 sequence is 13 residues long. Trimming removed 5 bases at V and 5 bases at J, with 12 bases between. Germline lookup yields CDR1 SGHTA and CDR2 FQGNSA. As DNA, the CDR3 is TGTGCCAGCAGCCTACAGAATAGTTATGGCTACACCTTC. Protein: CASSLQNSYGYTF.

The CDR3 spells CASSFGEQGLDTEAFF. The CDR3 nucleotides are TGTGCCAGCAGCTTTGGGGAACAGGGGCTAGACACTGAAGCTTTCTTT. The V gene is TRBV12-1, the J gene TRBJ1-1; the D call TRBD1 from the table was never checked on the DNA. TRBV12-1 is labeled a pseudogene. The CDR3 extends over 16 amino acids.

The chain has TRBV4-2 and TRBJ2-3, with 11 bases identical to TRBD2. J gave up 2 bases and V 4 bases, and 2 bases lay outside the gene matches. CDR1 is LGHNA, CDR2 YNFKEQ, per germline. This CDR3 comprises 15 residues. CDR3 amino acids: CASSLSGGATDTQYF. The CDR3 DNA follows: TGTGCCAGCAGCCTTAGCGGGGGGGCCACAGATACGCAGTATTTT.

This clone was found a few times. The rearrangement joins TRBV4-2 to TRBJ2-2, with TRBD2 identical over 12 bases. Germline CDR1 LGHNA, CDR2 YNFKEQ. The CDR3 is 17 residues long. V lost 8 bases to trimming and J lost 5 bases; unmatched junction nucleotides: 12. The CDR3 loop reads CASETAGLAGITGELFF. The CDR3 region has the DNA TGTGCCAGCGAAACTGCCGGACTAGCGGGGATTACCGGGGAGCTGTTTTTT.

The chain links TRBV11-3 to TRBJ2-7, with 11 nucleotides matching TRBD1. V lost 1 base, J lost 6 bases, and 17 bases stayed unmatched. The CDR3 covers 19 residues. Germline values: CDR1 SGHNT, CDR2 YENEEA. The CDR3 nucleotides are TGTGCCAGCAGCTTAGTCCTGGACAGGGGGCCGGTTTTCAAGGGCGAGCAGTACTTC. This gives the protein CASSLVLDRGPVFKGEQYF.

The chain combines TRBV4-1 with TRBJ1-1; D is unclear. Germline CDR1 is MGHRA and CDR2 is YSYEKL. The CDR3 sequence is 14 residues long. The V end was cut by 0 bases, the J end by 3 bases, with 8 bases between. CDR3 nucleotides: TGCGCCAGCAGCCAAGATAAGCGGGACACTGAAGCTTTCTTT. The encoded protein is CASSQDKRDTEAFF.

This clone is a singleton in its sample. The chain recombines TRBV24-1 with TRBJ2-1; 7 bases align to TRBD2. Germline loops: CDR1 KGHDR, CDR2 SFDVKD. V was clipped by 2 bases and J by 7 bases; unmatched bases: 13. The CDR3 has 17 residues. CDR3 bases: TGTGCCACCAGTGATTCTCATTCGGGGGGAGGTTGGAATGAGCAGTTCTTC. Its translation: CATSDSHSGGGWNEQFF.

The chain combines TRBV2 with TRBJ1-5; TRBD1 might be the D (5 bases). V lost 6 bases and J lost 5, with 11 bases in between. CDR1 is SNHLY, CDR2 FYNNEI, per germline. CDR3 length: 13 amino acids. The CDR3 DNA is TGTGCCAGCAGCGGGGACGCGTATCAGCCCCAGCATTTT. Protein product: CASSGDAYQPQHF.

The chain is built from TRBV19 and TRBJ2-2; TRBD1 agrees at 11 bases. This CDR3 region has 13 residues. The V gene's germline CDR1 is LNHDA and CDR2 SQIVND (reference sequence). V dropped 5 bases and J dropped 7; count of bases not matched to a gene: 0. CDR3 sequence: CASSGTGGGELFF. DNA of the CDR3: TGTGCCAGTAGTGGGACAGGGGGCGGGGAGCTGTTTTTT.

V is TRBV2 and J is TRBJ1-5, with 8 bases matching TRBD1. This CDR3 is 14 amino acids long. Losses at the gene ends were 3 bases for V and 7 bases for J; bases not matched to a gene: 5. Germline V gene lookup returns CDR1 SNHLY and CDR2 FYNNEI. Here the CDR3 reads CASSENRGDQPQHF. In nucleotides, the CDR3 is TGTGCCAGCAGTGAGAACAGGGGGGACCAGCCCCAGCATTTT.

The rearrangement links TRBV9 to TRBJ1-4, with D possibly TRBD1 on 5 matching bases. The germline V gene encodes CDR1 SGDLS and CDR2 YYNGEE. The germline V and J ends were trimmed by 0 bases and 6 bases, with 18 bases remaining between them. The CDR3 is made up of 17 amino acids. The CDR3 coding sequence is TGTGCCAGCAGCGTAGCCCCTGACAGTACCGGAGATGAAAAACTGTTTTTT. Its translation: CASSVAPDSTGDEKLFF.

This clone was seen a few times. The chain uses TRBV2 and TRBJ1-5; D is uncertain. From germline, CDR1 is SNHLY and CDR2 FYNNEI. The CDR3 sequence is 14 residues long. The V gene lost 4 bases and the J gene lost 0 bases, with 7 bases spanning the gap. The CDR3 protein is CASSGVHSNQPQHF. CDR3 coding DNA: TGTGCCAGCAGTGGTGTTCATAGCAATCAGCCCCAGCATTTT.

V and J are TRBV13 and TRBJ2-3; D not certain. The germline V gene encodes CDR1 PRHDT and CDR2 FYEKMQ (reference sequence). This CDR3 spans 12 amino acids. The V and J ends lost 1 base and 4 bases respectively, with 3 bases between them. In DNA, the CDR3 is TGTGCCAGCAGCTTAGTAGCAGATACGCAGTATTTT. It is translated as CASSLVADTQYF.

The CDR3 DNA reads as TGTGCCAGCAAAAGGGGTCGGGAGACCCAGTACTTC. It yields the protein CASKRGRETQYF. The rearrangement joins TRBV7-9 to TRBJ2-5; maybe TRBD1 (5 bases). The CDR3 contains 12 residues. Germline V gives CDR1 SEHNR, CDR2 FQNEAQ (reference sequence). The V gene lost 7 bases and the J gene lost 5 bases, with 11 bases spanning the gap.

The rearrangement links TRBV5-1 to TRBJ2-3, with D uncertain. The CDR3 has 13 residues. Trimming cost V 1 base and J 6 bases, with 9 bases left between them. Germline loops: CDR1 SGHRS, CDR2 YFSETQ. CDR3 protein: CASSLSAEDTQYF. CDR3 DNA: TGCGCCAGCAGCTTGTCTGCTGAGGATACGCAGTATTTT.

This clone was counted only a few times. The rearrangement joins TRBV14 to TRBJ1-1; the D is unclear. The V and J ends lost 5 bases and 0 bases respectively, with 7 bases between them. The germline V gene encodes CDR1 SGHDN and CDR2 FVKESK. The CDR3 covers 13 residues. The CDR3 loop is CASSSFMNTEAFF. The CDR3 DNA reads as TGTGCCAGCAGCTCATTCATGAACACTGAAGCTTTCTTT.

The J gene is TRBJ2-3, the V gene TRBV5-6; D unclear. CDR3 length equals 15 residues. The V gene lost 5 bases and the J gene lost 0 bases, with 13 bases spanning the gap. Germline V gene sequence: CDR1 SGHDT, CDR2 YYEEEE. In DNA form, the CDR3 reads TGTGCCAGCAGTCTCCAGTGGCATAGCACAGATACGCAGTATTTT. Protein product: CASSLQWHSTDTQYF.

V is TRBV6-4 and J is TRBJ1-2; a weak D match, TRBD1 (5 bases). Germline values: CDR1 MRHNA, CDR2 SNTAGT. This CDR3 region has 15 residues. V was trimmed by 8 bases and J by 0 bases, leaving 16 bases between them. CDR3 loop: CASAPRGDANYGYTF. The CDR3, as DNA: TGTGCCAGCGCCCCGCGAGGGGACGCTAACTATGGCTACACCTTC.

The CDR3 DNA reads TGTGCCAGCACCACTCGGTCCTTTGGGGGGGCTCGAAACACTGAAGCTTTCTTT. As protein: CASTTRSFGGARNTEAFF. The chain combines TRBV27 with TRBJ1-1; TRBD1 is a possible D gene (6 bases). This CDR3 has 18 residues. The germline CDR1 and CDR2 sequences are MNHEY and SMNVEV (reference sequence). Between the trimmed V and J ends, which lost 7 bases and 2 bases, there was a span of 26 bases.

CDR3 coding DNA: TGTGCCAGCAGCCCGAGCGGGGGGGCTTTAGATACGCAGTATTTT. Its translation is CASSPSGGALDTQYF. The chain couples TRBV11-2 to TRBJ2-3; 10 bases map to TRBD2. CDR1 and CDR2 from the germline V gene are SGHAT and FQNNGV. The CDR3 has 15 residues. V shed 5 bases, J shed 5 bases, and the junction held 7 bases outside the gene matches.

The chain links TRBV5-1 to TRBJ1-1; D uncertain. CDR1 and CDR2 from the germline V gene are SGHRS and YFSETQ. This CDR3 has 13 residues. V was shortened by 4 bases and J by 1 base, with 8 bases between the two germline ends. CDR3 nucleotide sequence: TGCGCCAGCAGCCGAGAATCGAACACTGAAGCTTTCTTT. Its protein product is CASSRESNTEAFF.

The chain couples TRBV7-9 to TRBJ1-1; D might be TRBD1 (5 bases). Germline CDR1 is SEHNR and CDR2 is FQNEAQ (reference sequence). The CDR3 contains 14 residues. V dropped 5 bases and J dropped 2 bases, with 12 bases sitting between them. This CDR3 is CASSLQVYNTEAFF. The CDR3 nucleotides are TGTGCCAGCAGCCTACAGGTTTATAACACTGAAGCTTTCTTT.

The rearrangement uses TRBV19 and TRBJ2-1; D perhaps matches TRBD2 (6 bases). V lost 6 bases to trimming and J lost 7 bases, with 22 bases between them. The germline CDR1 and CDR2 sequences are LNHDA and SQIVND (reference sequence). The CDR3 is made up of 16 amino acids. The CDR3 coding sequence is TGTGCCAGTAGCCTTACAGCGGGCCAACCCTTTAATGAGCAGTTCTTC. Translating it yields CASSLTAGQPFNEQFF.

This clone showed up just once. This rearrangement joins TRBV12-3 or TRBV12-4 to TRBJ1-1; D gene unclear. The V gene lost 2 bases and the J gene lost 0 bases, with 4 bases spanning the gap. The CDR3 spans 13 residues. CDR3 amino acids: CASSLRVNTEAFF. The CDR3 region has the DNA TGTGCCAGCAGTTTAAGGGTGAACACTGAAGCTTTCTTT.

This clone was seen only once. The CDR3 protein is CASSLVTPTGELFF. In nucleotides, the CDR3 is TGTGCCAGCAGCTTAGTGACCCCCACCGGGGAGCTGTTTTTT. The rearrangement joins TRBV7-9 to TRBJ2-2, with D unclear. The V end was cut by 1 base, the J end by 4 bases, with 7 bases between. The CDR3 has 14 amino acids. Germline V CDR1 and CDR2: SEHNR, FQNEAQ (reference sequence).

The rearrangement links TRBV5-6 to TRBJ1-3; the match to TRBD1 covers 7 bases. The CDR3 spans 16 residues. CDR1 and CDR2 from the germline V gene are SGHDT and YYEEEE. V shed 4 bases and J 0 bases; nucleotides not matched to a gene: 7. The CDR3 DNA follows: TGTGCCAGCAGCGAGGGACAGTACTTCTCTGGAAACACCATATATTTT. This encodes CASSEGQYFSGNTIYF.